This T cell receptor (beta chain) is drawn from a study of cytomegalovirus exposure and HLA in healthy donors. Study findings and constraints: Later on, an analysis tied around 17,000 TCR beta sequences to HLA alleles at 0.05 false discovery rate. Among the most significant clusters, several appeared linked to common viral pathogens in a later analysis.

This clone was seen a handful of times. What it recognizes is unknown. The primer mix had 60 Vbeta and 13 Jbeta primers. This table comes from immunoSEQ multiplex PCR, and its TCRdb copy is limited to in-frame clones, with some not included. The sample consists of 90,000 to 140,000 clones, more than 9.5% of them appearing once. V was shortened by 3 bases and J by 5 bases, with 11 bases between the two germline ends. Germline CDR1 SGHRS, CDR2 YFSETQ. The CDR3 extends over 14 amino acids. This chain connects TRBV5-1 to TRBJ1-4, with D uncertain. This receptor was taken from a middle-aged man in good health and CMV-seropositive. Material for sequencing was PBMCs. CDR3 bases: TGCGCCAGCAGCTCCGACGGGTGGAATGAAAAACTGTTTTTT. Translation gives CASSSDGWNEKLFF.